This T cell receptor (beta chain) was captured by sequencing in a study of response to subunit inactivated influenza vaccine. Study-wide results and caveats: Each seasonal influenza vaccination, the authors suggested, recruits few new T cells.

CDR3 length equals 14 residues. Germline CDR1 reads MNHEY; CDR2 reads SMNVEV (reference sequence). Trimming removed 7 bases at V and 3 bases at J, with 12 bases between. TCRdb re-called the RT-PCR reads through MiXCR, storing one row per CDR3 protein. The sample contains 400,000 to 650,000 distinct CDR3 sequences, approximately 6.9% of which appear only once. This clonotype was seen a few times. Its antigen is unknown. The source was PBMCs from blood, collected 23 months after vaccination. The clonotype was recovered from a man aged 45 to 75 who received an inactivated influenza vaccine. The chain uses TRBV27 and TRBJ1-4; D is possibly TRBD1 (6 bases). The CDR3 loop is CASKQQGPNEKLFF. The DNA for the CDR3 is TGTGCCAGCAAACAACAGGGCCCTAATGAAAAACTGTTTTTT.